This T cell receptor beta chain was found in a study of T cell repertoires in cytomegalovirus infection. Trimming at V came to 6 bases and at J to 6 bases, leaving 3 bases not matched to a gene. The CDR3 consists of 12 residues. Per germline, CDR1 SEHNR and CDR2 FQNEAQ (reference sequence). TCRdb itself ran the reads through MiXCR, one entry per CDR3 protein. The profile shows 250,000 to 300,000 distinct CDR3 sequences, under 30% of them singletons. J is TRBJ2-7 and V is TRBV7-9, with 9 bases aligning to TRBD2. The sample was PBMCs. The TCR sequence derives from a human donor in good health (CMV status not recorded). Some clones in this sample may be carry-over from other donors' samples. This CDR3 is CASRRAGGEQYF. The CDR3 region has the DNA TGTGCCAGCAGACGAGCGGGAGGCGAGCAGTACTTC.